Detailed here is one TCR beta chain. There is no known antigen for this receptor. Base qualities were left out, and no much larger clone turns up one base away. Patients with autoimmune disease history or receiving systemic immunosuppression were excluded from the trial. Peripheral blood for TCR sequencing was collected from all dose cohorts at baseline, on cycle 4 day 1, and on cycle 7 day 1. Samples came from an open-label, multicenter, first-in-human phase I dose-escalation trial of ivuxolimab. Adults with locally advanced or metastatic melanoma, renal cell, hepatocellular, or head and neck squamous cell carcinoma were enrolled in the trial. CD4+ and CD8+ T cells were sorted separately from peripheral blood before TCR sequencing. Genomic DNA was extracted from sorted cells for sequencing of the TCRbeta CDR3 region. TCRbeta CDR3 regions were sequenced using the immunoSEQ Assay. TCRdb carries this immuneACCESS record with in-frame sequences only. Its versions omit some clonotypes, under half of them owing to an unresolved V gene in the studies checked, with the rest unexplained. The sample yields about 77,000 clones; over 70% were counted once. About 0.71% of the sample belongs to the ten largest clones.

This sample is drawn from a study of OX40 agonist ivuxolimab in advanced cancers. Describing the broader study: Ivuxolimab was an agonistic, fully human IgG2 monoclonal antibody directed against OX40 (CD134), a costimulatory receptor. Peripheral TCRbeta sequencing aimed to test whether ivuxolimab altered TCR sequence diversity and caused clonal T-cell expansion. Prior anti-PD-1, anti-PD-L1 or anti-CTLA-4 therapy was permitted, and 35% to 40% of dose-escalation patients had received checkpoint inhibitors. Among the approximately 50 dose-escalation patients, about 19 had hepatocellular carcinoma, around 15 melanoma, 9 renal cell carcinoma and 9 head and neck cancer. Intravenous ivuxolimab was administered to patients every 2 weeks at six dose levels: 0.01, 0.1, 0.3, 1.5, 3 and 10 mg/kg. The monotherapy dose-escalation portion (N ≈ 55 patients) of the phase I ivuxolimab trial is reported in the paper. Partial responses were achieved by three dose-escalation patients, of whom one had hepatocellular carcinoma and two had cutaneous melanoma. The dose-escalation cohort was roughly 80% male with a mean age of approximately 59 years, ranging from roughly 20 to 80. Findings and caveats that apply to the study as a whole: Low levels of normalized T-cell clonal expansion were also seen in some patients who did not respond. Which antigens the clonally expanded peripheral T cells were specific for was not determined. At doses of 0.1 to 3.0 mg/kg, clonal expansion of both CD4+ and CD8+ T cells in blood was seen between baseline and week 6. On average, CD8+ T cells showed more expanded clones than CD4+ T cells after ivuxolimab. In partial responders in the 0.1-3.0 mg/kg groups, normalized peripheral clonal expansion was found to be among the lowest, especially among CD8+ T cells.

The source material was CD4+ or CD8+ T cells sorted from blood, sampled in a trial of the OX40 agonist ivuxolimab. This clonotype originated in an adult with an advanced solid tumor such as melanoma, head and neck, liver or kidney cancer.

The nucleotide sequence reads as follows: TGTGCCAGCAGCTTGAGGAGTTCTAACTATGGCTACACCTTC. Its protein product is CASSLRSSNYGYTF. The chain is assembled from TRBV5-4 and TRBJ1-2; the D gene identity is not certain. The germline V gene (reference sequence) yields SGHNT for CDR1 and YYREEE for CDR2. V was cut back by 1 base and J by 0 bases, leaving a gap of 7 bases between them. The CDR3, cysteine through phenylalanine, is 14 amino acids long. CDR3 DNA is the only sequence kept; it has 42 bases, read in frame from the first base.